Reported below is one T cell receptor (beta chain). The target antigen is unknown. Use of 60 Vbeta and 13 Jbeta primers characterized the PCR. Some clones are missing from TCRdb's copy, which holds only in-frame ones; the method was immunoSEQ multiplex PCR. In the table there are about 120,000 clones, roughly 80% of which are singletons. This specimen belongs to a study of cytomegalovirus exposure and HLA in healthy donors. Findings of the study overall: A likely sequencing artifact accounted for one observed cluster of highly shared sequence variants.

Germline CDR1 SGDLS, CDR2 YYNGEE. The J segment lost 7 bases and the V segment lost 4 bases, leaving 8 bases of the junction unmatched. This CDR3 comprises 15 residues. The receptor was derived from a female donor in good health and CMV-seropositive. The rearrangement uses TRBV9 and TRBJ2-1; 10 positions match TRBD2. The sequenced sample consisted of PBMCs. The CDR3 DNA reads TGTGCCAGCAGCTCCCAGCGGGGGGGCTATAATGAGCAGTTCTTC. Protein product: CASSSQRGGYNEQFF.